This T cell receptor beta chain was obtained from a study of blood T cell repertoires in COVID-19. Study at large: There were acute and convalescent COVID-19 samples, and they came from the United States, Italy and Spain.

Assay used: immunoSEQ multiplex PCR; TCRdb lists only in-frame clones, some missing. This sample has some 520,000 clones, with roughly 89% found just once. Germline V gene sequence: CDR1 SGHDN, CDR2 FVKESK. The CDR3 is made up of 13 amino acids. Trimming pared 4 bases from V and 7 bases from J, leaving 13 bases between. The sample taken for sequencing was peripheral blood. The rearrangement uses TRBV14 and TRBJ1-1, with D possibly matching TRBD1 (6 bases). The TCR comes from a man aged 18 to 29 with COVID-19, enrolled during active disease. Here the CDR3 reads CASSPGQTVEAFF. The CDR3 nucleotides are TGTGCCAGCAGCCCCGGACAGACGGTTGAAGCTTTCTTT.